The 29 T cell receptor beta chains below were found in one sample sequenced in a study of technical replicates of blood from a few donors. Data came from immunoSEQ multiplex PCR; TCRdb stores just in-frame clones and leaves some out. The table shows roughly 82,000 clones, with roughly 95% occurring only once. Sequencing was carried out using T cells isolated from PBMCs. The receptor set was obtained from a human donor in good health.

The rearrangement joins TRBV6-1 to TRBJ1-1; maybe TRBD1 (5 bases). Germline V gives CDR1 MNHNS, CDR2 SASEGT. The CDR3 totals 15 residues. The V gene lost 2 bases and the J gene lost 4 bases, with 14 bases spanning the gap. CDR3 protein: CASSEYPGPTTEAFF. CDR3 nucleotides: TGTGCCAGCAGTGAATACCCAGGGCCCACCACTGAAGCTTTCTTT.

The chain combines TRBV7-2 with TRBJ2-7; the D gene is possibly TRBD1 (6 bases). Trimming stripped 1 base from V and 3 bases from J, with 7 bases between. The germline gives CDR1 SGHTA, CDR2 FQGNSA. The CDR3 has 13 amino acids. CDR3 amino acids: CASSLGGGYEQYF. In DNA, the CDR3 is TGTGCCAGCAGCTTAGGAGGGGGCTACGAGCAGTACTTC.

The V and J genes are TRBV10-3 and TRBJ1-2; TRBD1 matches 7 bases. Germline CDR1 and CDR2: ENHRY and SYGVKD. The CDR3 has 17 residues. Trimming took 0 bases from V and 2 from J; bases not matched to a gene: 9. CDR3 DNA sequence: TGTGCCATCAGTGAGTCTGAGGTCAGGGGGTCGAACTATGGCTACACCTTC. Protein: CAISESEVRGSNYGYTF.

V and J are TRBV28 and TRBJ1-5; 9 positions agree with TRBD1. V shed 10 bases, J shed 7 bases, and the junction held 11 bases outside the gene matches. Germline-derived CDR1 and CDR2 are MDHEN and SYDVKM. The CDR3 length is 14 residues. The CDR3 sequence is CATMGDREIQPQHF. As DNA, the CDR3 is TGTGCCACCATGGGGGACAGGGAGATACAGCCCCAGCATTTT.

The CDR3 nucleotides are TGTGCCAGCTCACCAGCGGGGGGCGGCAATCAGCCCCAGCATTTT. Its translation: CASSPAGGGNQPQHF. The gene calls are TRBV18 and TRBJ1-5; tentatively, D is TRBD1 (6 bases). The ends were cut back, 2 bases at V and 2 bases at J, with 10 bases in the middle. Germline V gene sequence: CDR1 KGHSH, CDR2 LQKENI. The CDR3 loop spans 15 amino acids.

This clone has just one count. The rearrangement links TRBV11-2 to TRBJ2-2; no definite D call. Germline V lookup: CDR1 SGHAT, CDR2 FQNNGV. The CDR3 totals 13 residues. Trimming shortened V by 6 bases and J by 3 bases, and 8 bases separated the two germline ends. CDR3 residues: CASRPTYTGELFF. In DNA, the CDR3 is TGTGCCAGCAGGCCGACTTACACCGGGGAGCTGTTTTTT.

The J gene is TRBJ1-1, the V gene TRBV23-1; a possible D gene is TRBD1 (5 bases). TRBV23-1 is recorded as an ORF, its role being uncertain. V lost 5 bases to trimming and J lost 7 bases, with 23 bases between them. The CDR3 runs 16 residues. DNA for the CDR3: TGCGCCAGCAGTTCCCAGGGAGGTTTGCCCTTAATTGAAGCTTTCTTT. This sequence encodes CASSSQGGLPLIEAFF.

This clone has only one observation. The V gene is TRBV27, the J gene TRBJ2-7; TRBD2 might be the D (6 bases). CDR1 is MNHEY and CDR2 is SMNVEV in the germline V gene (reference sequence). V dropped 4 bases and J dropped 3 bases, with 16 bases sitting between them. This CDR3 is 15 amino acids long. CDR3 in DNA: TGTGCCAGCAGTTCTTACGGGAGCCCAAGCTACGAGCAGTACTTC. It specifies CASSSYGSPSYEQYF.

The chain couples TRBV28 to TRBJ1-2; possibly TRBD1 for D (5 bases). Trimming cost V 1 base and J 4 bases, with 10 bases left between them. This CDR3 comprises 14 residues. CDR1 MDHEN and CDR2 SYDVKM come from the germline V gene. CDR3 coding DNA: TGTGCCAGCAGTTTATTTAGGGGAGGCTATGGCTACACCTTC. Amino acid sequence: CASSLFRGGYGYTF.

The DNA for the CDR3 is TGCGCCAGCTACAATTGGCAAGGACAGGCTTTCTTT. As protein: CASYNWQGQAFF. V gene TRBV5-1 combines with J gene TRBJ1-1; TRBD1 is a possible D gene (6 bases). The V and J ends lost 7 bases and 11 bases respectively, with 18 bases between them. The CDR3 is 12 amino acids. From germline, CDR1 is SGHRS and CDR2 YFSETQ.

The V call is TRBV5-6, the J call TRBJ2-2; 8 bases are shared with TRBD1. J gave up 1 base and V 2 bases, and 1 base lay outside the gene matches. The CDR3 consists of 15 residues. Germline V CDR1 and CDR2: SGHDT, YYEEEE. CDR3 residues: CASSFGTGNTGELFF. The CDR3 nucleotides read TGTGCCAGCAGCTTCGGGACAGGGAACACCGGGGAGCTGTTTTTT.

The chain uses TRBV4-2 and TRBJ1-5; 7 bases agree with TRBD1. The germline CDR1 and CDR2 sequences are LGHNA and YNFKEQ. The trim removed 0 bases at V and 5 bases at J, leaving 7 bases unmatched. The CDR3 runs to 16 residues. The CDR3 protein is CASSQETGLGDQPQHF. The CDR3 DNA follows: TGTGCCAGCAGCCAAGAGACAGGGCTTGGGGATCAGCCCCAGCATTTT.

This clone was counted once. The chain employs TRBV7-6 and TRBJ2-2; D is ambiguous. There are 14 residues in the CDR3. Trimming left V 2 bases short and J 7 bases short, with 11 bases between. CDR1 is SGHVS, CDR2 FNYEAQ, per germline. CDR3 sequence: CASSLRTANGELFF. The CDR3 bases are TGTGCCAGCAGCTTACGTACAGCCAACGGGGAGCTGTTTTTT.

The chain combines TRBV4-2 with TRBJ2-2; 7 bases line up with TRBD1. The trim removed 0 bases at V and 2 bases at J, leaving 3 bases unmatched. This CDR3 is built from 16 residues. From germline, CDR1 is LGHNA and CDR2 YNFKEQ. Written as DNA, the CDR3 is TGTGCCAGCAGCCAAGATAAGGGGGCCAACACCGGGGAGCTGTTTTTT. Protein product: CASSQDKGANTGELFF.

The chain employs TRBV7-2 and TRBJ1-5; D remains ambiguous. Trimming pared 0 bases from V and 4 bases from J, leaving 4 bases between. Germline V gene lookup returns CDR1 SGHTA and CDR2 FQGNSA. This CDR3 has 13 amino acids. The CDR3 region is CASSLASNQPQHF. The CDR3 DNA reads TGTGCCAGCAGCTTAGCCAGTAATCAGCCCCAGCATTTT.

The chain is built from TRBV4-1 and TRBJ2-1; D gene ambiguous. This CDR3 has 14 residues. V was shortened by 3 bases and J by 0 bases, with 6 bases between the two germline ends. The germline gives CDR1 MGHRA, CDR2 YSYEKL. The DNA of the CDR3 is TGCGCCAGCAGCCAGGCGGACTCCTACAATGAGCAGTTCTTC. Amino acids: CASSQADSYNEQFF.

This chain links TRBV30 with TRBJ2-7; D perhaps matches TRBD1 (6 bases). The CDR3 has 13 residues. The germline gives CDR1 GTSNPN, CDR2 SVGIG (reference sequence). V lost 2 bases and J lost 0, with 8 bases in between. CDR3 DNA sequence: TGTGCCTGGAGTATACAGGGCTCCTACGAGCAGTACTTC. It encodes CAWSIQGSYEQYF.

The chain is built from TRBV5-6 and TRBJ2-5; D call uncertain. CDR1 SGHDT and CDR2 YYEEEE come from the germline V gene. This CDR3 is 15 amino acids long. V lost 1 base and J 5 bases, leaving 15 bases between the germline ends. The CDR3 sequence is CASSLRDRGRETQYF. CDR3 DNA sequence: TGTGCCAGCAGCTTGCGTGACCGCGGTAGGGAGACCCAGTACTTC.

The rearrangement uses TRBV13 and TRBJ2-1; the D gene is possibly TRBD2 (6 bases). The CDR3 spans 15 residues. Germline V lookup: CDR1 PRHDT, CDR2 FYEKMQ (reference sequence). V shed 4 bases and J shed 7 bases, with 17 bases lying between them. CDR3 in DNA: TGTGCCAGCAGCTCCCCAGGCGGGATTGTGAATGAGCAGTTCTTC. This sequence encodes CASSSPGGIVNEQFF.

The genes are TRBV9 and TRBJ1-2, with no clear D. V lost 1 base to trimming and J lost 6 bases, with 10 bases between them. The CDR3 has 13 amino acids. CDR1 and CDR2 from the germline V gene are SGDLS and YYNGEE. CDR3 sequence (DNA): TGTGCCAGCAGCGTAATAGGGAGAAATGGCTACACCTTC. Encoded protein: CASSVIGRNGYTF.

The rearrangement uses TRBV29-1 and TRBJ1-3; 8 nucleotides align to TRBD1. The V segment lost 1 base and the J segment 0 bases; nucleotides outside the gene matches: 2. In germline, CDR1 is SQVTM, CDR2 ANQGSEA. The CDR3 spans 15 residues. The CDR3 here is CSVEGTGPSGNTIYF. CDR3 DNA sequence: TGCAGCGTTGAAGGGACAGGGCCCTCTGGAAACACCATATATTTT.

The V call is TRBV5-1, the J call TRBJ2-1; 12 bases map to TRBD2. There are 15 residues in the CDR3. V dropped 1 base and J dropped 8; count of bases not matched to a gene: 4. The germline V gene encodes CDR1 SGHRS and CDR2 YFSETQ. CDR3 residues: CASSLRLAGEDEQFF. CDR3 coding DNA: TGCGCCAGCAGCTTGCGACTAGCGGGAGAGGATGAGCAGTTCTTC.

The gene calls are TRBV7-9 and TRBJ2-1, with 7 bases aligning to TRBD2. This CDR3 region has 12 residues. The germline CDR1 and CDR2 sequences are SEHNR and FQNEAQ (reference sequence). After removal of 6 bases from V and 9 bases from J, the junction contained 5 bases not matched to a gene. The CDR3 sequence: CASRLPGGEQFF. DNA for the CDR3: TGTGCCAGCAGGCTCCCGGGAGGTGAGCAGTTCTTC.

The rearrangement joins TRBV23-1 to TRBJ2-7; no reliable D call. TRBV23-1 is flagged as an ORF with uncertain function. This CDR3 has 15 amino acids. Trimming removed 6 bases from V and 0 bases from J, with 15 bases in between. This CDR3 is CASSPHRRSSYEQYF. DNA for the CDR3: TGCGCCAGCAGCCCACACCGGAGAAGCTCCTACGAGCAGTACTTC.

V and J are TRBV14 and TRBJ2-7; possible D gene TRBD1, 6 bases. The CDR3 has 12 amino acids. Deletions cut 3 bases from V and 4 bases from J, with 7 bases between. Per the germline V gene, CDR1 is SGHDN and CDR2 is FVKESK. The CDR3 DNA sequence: TGTGCCAGCAGCCAGCAGGGGTACGAGCAGTACTTC. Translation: CASSQQGYEQYF.

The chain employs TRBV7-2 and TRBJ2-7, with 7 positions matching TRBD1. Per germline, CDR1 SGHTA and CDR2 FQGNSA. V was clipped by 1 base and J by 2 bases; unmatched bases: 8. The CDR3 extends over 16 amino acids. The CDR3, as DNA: TGTGCCAGCAGCTTAGAATGGGCAGGGGGTCCCTACGAGCAGTACTTC. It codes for CASSLEWAGGPYEQYF.

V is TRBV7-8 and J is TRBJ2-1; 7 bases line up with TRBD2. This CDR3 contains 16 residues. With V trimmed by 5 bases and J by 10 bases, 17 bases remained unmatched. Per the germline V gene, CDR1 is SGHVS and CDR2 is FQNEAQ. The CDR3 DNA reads TGTGCCAGCAGCCCCGCCCCTAGCGGTCCTAGCAACGAGCAGTTCTTC. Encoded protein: CASSPAPSGPSNEQFF.

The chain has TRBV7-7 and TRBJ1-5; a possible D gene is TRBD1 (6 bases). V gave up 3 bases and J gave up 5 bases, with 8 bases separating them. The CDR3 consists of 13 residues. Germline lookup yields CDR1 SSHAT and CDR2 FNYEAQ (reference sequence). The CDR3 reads CASSLDSHQPQHF. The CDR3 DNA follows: TGTGCCAGCAGCTTGGACAGTCATCAGCCCCAGCATTTT.

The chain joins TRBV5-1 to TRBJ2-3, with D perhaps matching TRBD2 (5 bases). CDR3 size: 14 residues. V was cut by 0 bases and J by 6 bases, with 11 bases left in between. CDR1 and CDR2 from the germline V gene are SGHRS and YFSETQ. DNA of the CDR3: TGCGCCAGCAGCTTGGGACAACTAGAGGATACGCAGTATTTT. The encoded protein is CASSLGQLEDTQYF.